The sequence of this T cell receptor beta chain was determined in a study of early T cells in non-severe SARS-CoV-2 infection. Looking at the study overall: With bulk RNA from unsorted whole blood as input, sequencing yielded unpaired chains.

Looked up from germline, CDR1 is SGHVS and CDR2 is FQNEAQ. V lost 1 base and J lost 1, with 7 bases in between. CDR3 size: 14 residues. Overall study results and limits: Private and CD4 specificities were missed by VDJdb matching, skewed to anti-spike CD8.

Each CDR3 protein is one row after TCRdb ran MiXCR on the 5' RACE reads. The sample has nearly 50,000 distinct CDR3 sequences; 6% to 8% are singletons. Note on this clonotype: Antigen unknown.

The sequences come from whole blood, collected at baseline. This sequence was found in an adult who was a healthcare worker with PCR-confirmed SARS-CoV-2 infection or an uninfected control (not recorded which). The chain has TRBV7-8 and TRBJ1-2, with no clear D. The CDR3 reads CASSLEDLNYGYTF. CDR3 DNA sequence: TGTGCCAGCAGCTTAGAAGATCTTAACTATGGCTACACCTTC.